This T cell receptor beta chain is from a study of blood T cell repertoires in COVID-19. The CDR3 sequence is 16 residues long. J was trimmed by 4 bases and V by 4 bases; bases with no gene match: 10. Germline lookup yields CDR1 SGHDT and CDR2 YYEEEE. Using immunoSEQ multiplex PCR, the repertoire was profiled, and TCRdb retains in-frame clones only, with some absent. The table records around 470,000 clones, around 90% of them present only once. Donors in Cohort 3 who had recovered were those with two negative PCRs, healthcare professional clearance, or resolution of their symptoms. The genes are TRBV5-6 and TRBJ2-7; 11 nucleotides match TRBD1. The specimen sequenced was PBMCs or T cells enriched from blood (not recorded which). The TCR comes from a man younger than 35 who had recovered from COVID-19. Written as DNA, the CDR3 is TGTGCCAGCAGCCCCAGAGGAGGACAGGGGGCTTACGAGCAGTACTTC. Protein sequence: CASSPRGGQGAYEQYF.